These 3 T cell receptor beta chains were sequenced from one sample in a study of Ad26.COV2.S vaccination and SARS-CoV-2 variants. Profiling relied on immunoSEQ multiplex PCR, and the TCRdb table lists in-frame clones only, not all of them. The data show hundreds of thousands of clones, with 83% seen just once and about 7.4% held by the top ten. Treatment here: over 15 received Ad26.COV2.S at low or high dose, single or two shots; 5 received placebo; per-sample allocation not given. Day 63 after the first vaccine or placebo injection was the time point for sampling. Specimen: peripheral blood, collected in a trial of Ad26.COV2.S vaccine versus placebo. The source is a person aged 18-65 years who received the Ad26.COV2.S COVID-19 vaccine or a placebo.

This sequence joins TRBV9 and TRBJ1-5; D is unclear. The CDR3 has 17 amino acids. Germline values: CDR1 SGDLS, CDR2 YYNGEE. The V and J ends lost 4 bases and 1 base respectively, with 18 bases between them. The CDR3 spells CASSFRPLTASNQPQHF. CDR3 DNA sequence: TGTGCCAGCAGCTTCCGACCCTTGACTGCGAGCAATCAGCCCCAGCATTTT. Full variable domain (rest looked up from reference TRBV9 and TRBJ1-5): DSGVTQTPKHLITATGQRVTLRCSPRSGDLSVYWYQQSLDQGLQFLIQYYNGEERAKGNILERFSAQQFPDLHSELNLSSLELGDSALYFCASSFRPLTASNQPQHFGDGTRLSIL.

The chain combines TRBV18 with TRBJ1-4, with D perhaps TRBD1 (6 bases). V was cut by 2 bases and J by 7 bases, with 11 bases left in between. The CDR3 sequence is 14 residues long. The germline V gene has CDR1 KGHSH and CDR2 LQKENI. CDR3 in DNA: TGTGCCAGCTCACCAGGAGGGGGGTTTGAAAAACTGTTTTTT. Its protein product is CASSPGGGFEKLFF.

This chain links TRBV6-5 with TRBJ2-7; D possibly corresponds to TRBD1 (5 bases). Germline V gene sequence: CDR1 MNHEY, CDR2 SVGAGI. The V end was cut by 0 bases, the J end by 7 bases, with 13 bases between. The length of the CDR3 is 14 residues. CDR3 loop: CASSYSVAPGEQYF. The CDR3 DNA is TGTGCCAGCAGTTACTCAGTAGCCCCAGGGGAGCAGTACTTC.